A single sample gave rise to the 22 T cell receptor beta chains below, sequenced in a study of blood T cell repertoires in COVID-19. Assay used: immunoSEQ multiplex PCR; TCRdb lists only in-frame clones, some missing. Of tens of thousands of clones in the sample, 70% to 90% were seen once. Sequencing input: peripheral blood. The receptors were sampled from a man aged 55 to 70 with acute or convalescent COVID-19.

The chain uses TRBV30 and TRBJ1-5; D might be TRBD1 (5 bases). Germline CDR1 and CDR2: GTSNPN and SVGIG (reference sequence). Trimming pared 2 bases from V and 5 bases from J, leaving 7 bases between. There are 12 residues in the CDR3. DNA for the CDR3: TGTGCCTGGAGTCAGGGTTATCAGCCCCAGCATTTT. Translating gives CAWSQGYQPQHF.

The chain is built from TRBV13 and TRBJ2-2; no clear D gene. V was trimmed by 3 bases and J by 4 bases, leaving 6 bases between them. The CDR3 covers 13 residues. The germline V gene encodes CDR1 PRHDT and CDR2 FYEKMQ (reference sequence). The CDR3 coding sequence is TGTGCCAGCAGCTTTGGCCCCACCGGGGAGCTGTTTTTT. Translated, it gives CASSFGPTGELFF.

V gene TRBV1 combines with J gene TRBJ1-1; the table's TRBD1 call for D was not verified on the DNA. TRBV1 is given as a pseudogene. The CDR3 is made up of 16 amino acids. This CDR3 reads CTSSPKPGTGLSVAFF. CDR3 DNA sequence: TGCACCAGCAGCCCAAAACCCGGGACAGGCCTAAGTGTAGCTTTCTTT.

J is TRBJ1-4 and V is TRBV19; D gene uncertain. Per germline, CDR1 LNHDA and CDR2 SQIVND (reference sequence). V lost 5 bases to trimming and J lost 0 bases, with 10 bases between them. This CDR3 is 15 amino acids long. The CDR3 DNA follows: TGTGCCAGTAGTGGAAGAGCGTCAACTAATGAAAAACTGTTTTTT. Its protein is CASSGRASTNEKLFF.

The J gene is TRBJ2-3, the V gene TRBV3-1 (or the pseudogene TRBV3-2); 11 nucleotides agree with TRBD2. CDR1 is LGHDT and CDR2 is YNNKEL in the germline V gene (reference sequence). This CDR3 is 16 amino acids long. The V and J ends lost 4 bases and 2 bases, in that order; junction bases with no gene match: 5. The CDR3 is CASSLLAGGITDTQYF. The CDR3 DNA reads TGTGCCAGCAGCCTTCTAGCGGGAGGCATCACAGATACGCAGTATTTT.

The chain has TRBV4-2 and TRBJ2-7; 8 positions match TRBD1. Per germline, CDR1 LGHNA and CDR2 YNFKEQ. The CDR3 is 17 amino acids. With 4 bases clipped from V and 3 bases from J, the junction kept 14 bases outside the gene matches. Here the CDR3 reads CASSRRPVTGDHYEQYF. In nucleotides, the CDR3 is TGTGCCAGCAGCCGCCGGCCCGTGACAGGGGACCACTACGAGCAGTACTTC.

This clone was detected only once. The chain links TRBV28 to TRBJ2-5; 9 bases fit TRBD2. The CDR3 has 12 residues. After removal of 7 bases from V and 5 bases from J, the junction contained 2 bases not matched to a gene. Germline assignment: CDR1 MDHEN and CDR2 SYDVKM. CDR3 residues: CASNLAGETQYF. The CDR3, as DNA: TGTGCCAGCAATCTAGCGGGGGAGACCCAGTACTTC.

J is TRBJ2-2 and V is TRBV7-3; 7 bases match TRBD1. The CDR3 is 17 residues long. With 0 bases clipped from V and 7 bases from J, the junction kept 11 bases outside the gene matches. Germline CDR1 SGHTA, CDR2 FQGTGA. This CDR3 reads CASSLTSDRASHGELFF. The CDR3 nucleotides are TGTGCCAGCAGCTTAACTAGCGACAGGGCTTCTCACGGGGAGCTGTTTTTT.

This chain links TRBV6-5 with TRBJ1-1; D call uncertain. This CDR3 region has 13 residues. Per germline, CDR1 MNHEY and CDR2 SVGAGI. V was cut by 6 bases and J by 1 base, with 9 bases left in between. The CDR3 loop is CASRRSQNTEAFF. The CDR3 nucleotides read TGTGCCAGCAGGAGGAGCCAGAACACTGAAGCTTTCTTT.

The V gene is TRBV15, the J gene TRBJ1-5, with D possibly being TRBD1 (5 bases). Germline lookup yields CDR1 LNHNV and CDR2 YYDKDF (reference sequence). The CDR3 totals 16 residues. Between the trimmed V and J ends, which lost 0 bases and 6 bases, there was a span of 15 bases. The DNA for the CDR3 is TGTGCCACCAGCAGAGATCCGAGACAGATAGGTCAGCCCCAGCATTTT. It translates to CATSRDPRQIGQPQHF.

The chain carries TRBV7-9 and TRBJ1-4, with TRBD1 matching 8 bases. This CDR3 contains 17 residues. Losses at the gene ends were 3 bases for V and 6 bases for J; bases not matched to a gene: 12. Germline assignment: CDR1 SEHNR and CDR2 FQNEAQ (reference sequence). The CDR3 protein is CASSFRVGTGGDEKLFF. The CDR3 DNA is TGTGCCAGCAGCTTTCGAGTCGGGACAGGAGGCGATGAAAAACTGTTTTTT.

This chain links TRBV5-4 with TRBJ1-2; D might be TRBD1 (5 bases). The CDR3 length is 14 residues. The V end lost 4 bases, the J end lost 8 bases, and 18 bases lay between the germline ends. The V gene's germline CDR1 is SGHNT and CDR2 YYREEE (reference sequence). The chain's CDR3 is CASSRDGRSGGYTF. The CDR3, as DNA: TGTGCCAGCAGCCGGGACGGGAGGAGTGGGGGCTACACCTTC.

The chain is built from TRBV24-1 and TRBJ2-1; perhaps TRBD2 as D (7 bases). Per germline, CDR1 KGHDR and CDR2 SFDVKD. This CDR3 spans 13 amino acids. V lost 3 bases and J 8 bases, leaving 10 bases between the germline ends. This CDR3 reads CATSDGGADEQFF. In DNA form, the CDR3 reads TGTGCCACCAGTGATGGGGGGGCGGATGAGCAGTTCTTC.

The V and J genes are TRBV27 and TRBJ1-5, with a weak D call TRBD1 (6 bases). The CDR3 extends over 16 amino acids. Trimming pared 3 bases from V and 3 bases from J, leaving 15 bases between. Looked up from germline, CDR1 is MNHEY and CDR2 is SMNVEV (reference sequence). CDR3: CASSFGPTGINQPQHF. Written as DNA, the CDR3 is TGTGCCAGCAGTTTTGGACCCACAGGGATCAATCAGCCCCAGCATTTT.

This clone was seen once. This chain connects TRBV7-9 to TRBJ1-4; D gene uncertain. Looked up from germline, CDR1 is SEHNR and CDR2 is FQNEAQ (reference sequence). V gave up 1 base and J gave up 0 bases, with 9 bases separating them. The CDR3 runs to 16 residues. The CDR3 is CASSLVSGSTNEKLFF. CDR3 coding DNA: TGTGCCAGCAGCTTAGTTTCGGGGTCAACTAATGAAAAACTGTTTTTT.

The chain couples TRBV27 to TRBJ1-5; D is perhaps TRBD1 (6 bases). There are 16 residues in the CDR3. Trimming removed 5 bases from V and 1 base from J, with 15 bases in between. The germline CDR1 and CDR2 sequences are MNHEY and SMNVEV (reference sequence). CDR3 in DNA: TGTGCCAGCAGTGCCCGCGACAGGCACAGCAATCAGCCCCAGCATTTT. Residues: CASSARDRHSNQPQHF.

The DNA for the CDR3 is TGTGCCAGCAGTTTCCGAGACAGGGTCGGGGCCCAGCATTTT. It translates to CASSFRDRVGAQHF. The V and J genes are TRBV27 and TRBJ1-5; TRBD1 matches 7 bases. J lost 11 bases, V lost 3 bases, and 10 bases had no gene match. The CDR3 runs to 14 residues. In germline, CDR1 is MNHEY, CDR2 SMNVEV (reference sequence).

The V call is TRBV27, the J call TRBJ1-5, with 8 bases aligning to TRBD1. J lost 4 bases, V lost 5 bases, and 7 bases had no gene match. The CDR3 has 15 amino acids. The germline CDR1 and CDR2 sequences are MNHEY and SMNVEV (reference sequence). The CDR3, as DNA: TGTGCCAGCAGTCCACGGACAGGGAATAATCAGCCCCAGCATTTT. Encoded protein: CASSPRTGNNQPQHF.

The chain joins TRBV30 to TRBJ2-7; D not certain. The germline V gene encodes CDR1 GTSNPN and CDR2 SVGIG (reference sequence). The CDR3 runs 11 residues. V was shortened by 1 base and J by 5 bases, with 6 bases between the two germline ends. The CDR3 DNA reads TGTGCCTGGAGTGGGAGAGACGAGCAGTACTTC. It encodes CAWSGRDEQYF.

This chain connects TRBV3-1 (or the pseudogene TRBV3-2) to TRBJ1-1; the D is unclear. CDR3 length: 14 amino acids. Trimming took off 0 bases at V and 4 bases at J, with 9 bases between the two ends. Germline CDR1 LGHDT, CDR2 YNNKEL (reference sequence). CDR3 loop: CASSQEIRSTEAFF. CDR3 DNA: TGTGCCAGCAGCCAAGAAATCAGGTCCACTGAAGCTTTCTTT.

The rearrangement joins TRBV6-6 to TRBJ2-7; a possible D gene is TRBD1 (6 bases). Trimming stripped 7 bases from V and 3 bases from J, with 16 bases between. This CDR3 is built from 14 residues. From germline, CDR1 is MNHNY and CDR2 SVGAGI (reference sequence). In nucleotides, the CDR3 is TGTGCCAGCACCCCACAGGACAGCTTCTACGAGCAGTACTTC. As protein: CASTPQDSFYEQYF.

Only one count was recorded for this clone. V and J are TRBV6-5 and TRBJ1-2, with no clear D. Trimming shortened V by 7 bases and J by 6 bases, and 15 bases separated the two germline ends. Germline V gives CDR1 MNHEY, CDR2 SVGAGI. The CDR3 sequence is 13 residues long. The DNA for the CDR3 is TGTGCCAGCATTAGCGGGCTTGGCCATGGCTACACCTTC. Protein: CASISGLGHGYTF.